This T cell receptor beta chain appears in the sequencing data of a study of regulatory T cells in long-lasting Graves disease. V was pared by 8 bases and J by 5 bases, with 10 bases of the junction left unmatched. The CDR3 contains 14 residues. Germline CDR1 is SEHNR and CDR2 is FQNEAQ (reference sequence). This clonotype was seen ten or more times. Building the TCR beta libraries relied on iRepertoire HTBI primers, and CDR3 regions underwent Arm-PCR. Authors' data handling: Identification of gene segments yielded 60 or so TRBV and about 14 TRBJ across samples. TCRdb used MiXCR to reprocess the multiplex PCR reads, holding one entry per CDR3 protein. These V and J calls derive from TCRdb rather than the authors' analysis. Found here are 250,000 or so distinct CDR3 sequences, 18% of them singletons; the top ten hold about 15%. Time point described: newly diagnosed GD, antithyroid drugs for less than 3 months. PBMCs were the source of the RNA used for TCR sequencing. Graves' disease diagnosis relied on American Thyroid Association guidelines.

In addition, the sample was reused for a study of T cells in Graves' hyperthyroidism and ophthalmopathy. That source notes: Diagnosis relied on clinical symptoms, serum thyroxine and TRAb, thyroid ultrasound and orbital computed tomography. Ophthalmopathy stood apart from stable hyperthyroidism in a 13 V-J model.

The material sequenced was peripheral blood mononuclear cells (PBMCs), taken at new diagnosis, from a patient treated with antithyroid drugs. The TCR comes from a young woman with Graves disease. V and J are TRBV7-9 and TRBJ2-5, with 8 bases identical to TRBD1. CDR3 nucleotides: TGTGCCAGCCTTCCGGGACAGGCAAGGGAGACCCAGTACTTC. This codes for CASLPGQARETQYF.